This TCR beta chain was recovered during a study of blood T cells in healthy people across ages. Sample-barcoded 5' priming and a J-beta primer mix drove a second PCR of roughly 6 to 12 cycles. Each cDNA molecule carried a tag from a template-switch adaptor that contained 12 random nucleotides. Each CDR3 protein is one row after TCRdb ran MiXCR on the 5' RACE reads. The sample shows about 930,000 distinct CDR3 sequences, 25% to 35% of them seen only once. A minimum of 7 million PBMCs was isolated per sample. Regarding this clonotype: A much bigger clone sits one base away, suggesting this may be a read error.

Germline CDR1 and CDR2: SGHTA and FQGTGA. There are 14 residues in the CDR3. This sample also belongs to another study, concerning T cells of mothers and their children. That paper notes: A slight, non-significant increase in overlap was found for related mother-child pairs relative to unrelated pairs.

The specimen was blood. This TCR derives from a woman aged 40 to 50 in good health. The genes are TRBV7-3 and TRBJ2-7; 7 bases map to TRBD1. CDR3 nucleotides: TGTGCCAGCAACTTACAGGGGAACTCCTACGAGCAGTACTTC. Translating gives CASNLQGNSYEQYF.